This T cell receptor (beta chain) was identified in a study of cytomegalovirus exposure and HLA in healthy donors. Findings of the study overall: High specificity and sensitivity for cytomegalovirus status were reported for the classifier. Subsequent analysis showed first-cohort TCR clusters tending to co-occur in around 110 validation repertoires. The study designated roughly 160 TCR beta chains cytomegalovirus-associated.

A note on this clone: The antigen is not known.

TCRdb's copy holds only in-frame clones and misses some; the assay was immunoSEQ multiplex PCR. The profile shows around 140,000 clones, about 94% of them singletons. Source material: PBMCs. The TCR originated in a man younger than 35 in good health and CMV-seropositive.

The CDR3 nucleotides read TGTGCCAGCAGTGAAGAACCTAGCGGATTCAACTCCTACGAGCAGTACTTC. Translated, it gives CASSEEPSGFNSYEQYF. This sequence joins TRBV6-1 and TRBJ2-7; TRBD2 aligns across 7 bases. J gave up 0 bases and V 1 base, and 9 bases lay outside the gene matches. The CDR3 contains 17 residues. Germline assignment: CDR1 MNHNS and CDR2 SASEGT.